Listed below are T cell receptor beta chains from one sample, sequenced in a study of Graves' ophthalmopathy and Graves' hyperthyroidism. TCRdb recomputed calls from the multiplex PCR reads with MiXCR, one row per CDR3 protein. The sample comprises 1 million to 1.3 million distinct CDR3 sequences, 35% to 40% of which are singletons, and approximately 10% rests with the top ten. Sequenced material: peripheral blood or thyroid tissue (not recorded which). The receptors stem from an adult man with Graves' hyperthyroidism. The CDR3 runs from the conserved cysteine through the conserved F or W. The D gene is left open where the match is weak. Some rows have no size entry. The others give once, few or many, or a class for an expanded clone.

V gene,clone size,D gene,J gene,CDR3 DNA,CDR3 protein
TRBV5-1,few,TRBD1,TRBJ1-2,TGCGCCAGCAGCCCACTTTCCGGGACAGGGGTCTCCGATGGCTACACCTTC,CASSPLSGTGVSDGYTF
TRBV10-3,-,-,TRBJ1-4,TGTGCCATCAGACGGGGTCGGGATGAAAAACTGTTTTTT,CAIRRGRDEKLFF
TRBV6-1,few,-,TRBJ2-7,TGTGCCAGCAGTGAAGGGTGGACAGACTACGAGCAGTACTTC,CASSEGWTDYEQYF
TRBV20-1,few,-,TRBJ2-5,TGCAGTGCTCAAGAGGCAGTACAAGAAACCCAGTACTTC,CSAQEAVQETQYF
TRBV5-6,few,-,TRBJ2-2,TGTGCCAGCAGGATTTGGCACCTTAACACCGGGGAGCTGTTTTTT,CASRIWHLNTGELFF
TRBV6-6,-,-,TRBJ1-1,TGTGCCAGCGGGGGGGACGGTGAAGCTTTCTTT,CASGGDGEAFF
TRBV25-1,once,-,TRBJ1-5,TGTGCCAGCTCACCACGTTCCGGGATAGGCAATCAGCCCCAGCATTTT,CASSPRSGIGNQPQHF
TRBV2,-,TRBD1,TRBJ2-7,TGTGCCACGGGCAGGGGGCGAAGCGAGCAGTACTTC,CATGRGRSEQYF
TRBV7-8,-,TRBD1,TRBJ2-7,TGTGCCAGCAGTCCAAGGACAGGGGTGAGGTCCTACGAGCAGTACTTC,CASSPRTGVRSYEQYF
TRBV29-1,-,-,TRBJ2-7,TGCAGCGTGGGTCACTTAGCTGGGGAGCAGTACTTC,CSVGHLAGEQYF
TRBV6-5,-,TRBD1,TRBJ2-5,TGTGCCAGCAGGGGGGACAGGGGGACTGAGACCCAGTACTTC,CASRGDRGTETQYF
TRBV12-3/TRBV12-4,-,-,TRBJ2-7,TGTGCCAGCAGTCGGGCGCCTGGGCCCGGGGAGCTGTACTTC,CASSRAPGPGELYF
TRBV12-3/TRBV12-4,-,-,TRBJ1-5,TGTGCCAGCAGTTTTCGGAGGGGACGGAACCAGCCCCAGCATTTT,CASSFRRGRNQPQHF
TRBV25-1,many,-,TRBJ1-5,TGTGCCAGCAGTGAATCCGGCAGGGGATCTCAGCCCCAGCATTTT,CASSESGRGSQPQHF
TRBV4-2,many,-,TRBJ2-7,TGTGCCAGCAGCCAACTGCTGAGCGTAAGCTCCTACGAGCAGTACTTC,CASSQLLSVSSYEQYF
TRBV14,-,TRBD1,TRBJ2-4,TGTGCCAGCAGCCAAGATAACCCGCGGACAGGGCACATTCAGTACTTC,CASSQDNPRTGHIQYF
TRBV29-1,-,-,TRBJ2-7,TGCAGCGCTATGCTGGGTGAGGTCGAGCAGTACTTC,CSAMLGEVEQYF
TRBV18,few,-,TRBJ2-5,TGTGCCAGCTCACCAGGGCTAGGTTTGGAGACCCAGTACTTC,CASSPGLGLETQYF
TRBV7-9,few,TRBD2,TRBJ2-5,TGTGCCAGCAGCTCTCCCGGACTAGCGGGGCCCGCCCGGAGGGAGACCCAGTACTTC,CASSSPGLAGPARRETQYF
TRBV20-1,once,-,TRBJ1-1,TGCAGTGCTAGAGCCACAGGGAGGGGGAACACTGAAGCTTTCTTT,CSARATGRGNTEAFF
TRBV27,few,-,TRBJ2-6,TGTGCCAGCAGGGTTAGTTACTCTGGGGCCAACGTCCTGACTTTC,CASRVSYSGANVLTF
TRBV19,many,-,TRBJ2-2,TGTGCCAGCCAAGACACCAGAAAGAACACCGGGGAGCTGTTTTTT,CASQDTRKNTGELFF
TRBV6-6,-,-,TRBJ2-7,TGTGCCAGCAGTTATAGCGAGTCAGGAGGAGACTACGAGCAGTACTTC,CASSYSESGGDYEQYF
TRBV7-9,-,TRBD1,TRBJ2-2,TGTGCCAGCAGCGCGGCCTGGACAGGGTACACCGGGGAGCTGTTTTTT,CASSAAWTGYTGELFF
TRBV10-3,-,TRBD1,TRBJ1-1,TGTGCCACGAGGGACAGGCTACATGAAGCTTTCTTT,CATRDRLHEAFF
TRBV12-3/TRBV12-4,-,-,TRBJ2-2,TGTGCCAGCAGCTTAGGAACAAGCCCCCTGAACACCGGGGAGCTGTTTTTT,CASSLGTSPLNTGELFF
TRBV7-2,-,-,TRBJ1-1,TGTGCCAGCAGCACCACTAGGCGGACTGAAGCTTTCTTT,CASSTTRRTEAFF
TRBV11-1,-,-,TRBJ2-6,TGTGCCACCCACAACTCTGGGGCCAACGTCCTGACTTTC,CATHNSGANVLTF
TRBV10-3,few,-,TRBJ1-2,TGTGCCATCAGTGGTGACAAGAACTATGGCTACACCTTC,CAISGDKNYGYTF
TRBV7-8,-,TRBD1,TRBJ2-7,TGTGCCAGCAGCCCGGGACAGGGGGCATTGGACGAGCAGTACTTC,CASSPGQGALDEQYF
TRBV20-1,many,TRBD2,TRBJ2-7,TGCAGTGCCCCGTTGGGGCGGGGGGGAAACGAGCAGTACTTC,CSAPLGRGGNEQYF
TRBV7-9,-,TRBD1,TRBJ1-2,TGTGCCAGCAGCTTAGGCCAGGACAGGACCCCAGGCTATGGCTACACCTTC,CASSLGQDRTPGYGYTF
TRBV2,-,-,TRBJ1-1,TGTGCCAGCAGTCACAACTCCGGACGGATGAACACTGAAGCTTTCTTT,CASSHNSGRMNTEAFF
TRBV7-2,many,-,TRBJ2-7,TGTGCCAGCAACAAACAGGGCCCTAACTCCTACGAGCAGTACTTC,CASNKQGPNSYEQYF
TRBV6-1,few,-,TRBJ1-1,TGTGCCAGCAGTAGACAAGCTTTCTTT,CASSRQAFF
TRBV7-9,many,-,TRBJ1-1,TGTGCCAGCAGCCAACAGGGATCGGGTACTGAAGCTTTCTTT,CASSQQGSGTEAFF
TRBV5-1,-,TRBD2,TRBJ2-7,TGCGCCAGCAGCTCCACCGGACAGGGCAGCGGCGCCCGTAGCGGGAGGGCTTTGTCCTACGAGCAGTACTTC,CASSSTGQGSGARSGRALSYEQYF
TRBV7-8,many,TRBD1,TRBJ2-6,TGTGCCAGCAGACCCGCGCCTACCGGGACAGGCCATTCTGGGGCCAACGTCCTGACTTTC,CASRPAPTGTGHSGANVLTF
TRBV10-1,-,-,TRBJ1-1,TGCGCAGCACAGGGCACTGAAGCTTTCTTT,CAAQGTEAFF
TRBV10-2,few,TRBD2,TRBJ2-7,TGTGCCAGCAGTTGGGGACTAGCGGGAGCCTACGAGCAGTACTTC,CASSWGLAGAYEQYF